A single sample gave rise to the 32 T cell receptor beta chains below, sequenced in a study of T cells in Graves' hyperthyroidism and ophthalmopathy. The source material, RNA transcripts, was used to amplify TCR beta CDR3 regions. HTBI primers were used for first-round RT-PCR of the TCR CDR3. TCRdb reprocessed the multiplex PCR reads with MiXCR, giving one entry per CDR3 protein. The table lists roughly 510,000 distinct CDR3 sequences, roughly 20% of them singletons, with more than 20% in the top ten. Sequencing was carried out using blood. These receptors all come from a young man with Graves' hyperthyroidism.

This chain joins TRBV5-1 and TRBJ1-2; 9 positions agree with TRBD1. CDR3 length: 14 amino acids. CDR1 and CDR2 from the germline V gene are SGHRS and YFSETQ. J was trimmed by 5 bases and V by 5 bases; bases with no gene match: 7. CDR3 nucleotides: TGCGCCAGCAGACCAACGGGACAGGGATATGGCTACACCTTC. Translating it yields CASRPTGQGYGYTF. The full variable domain, rest sourced from reference TRBV5-1 and TRBJ1-2, is KAGVTQTPRYLIKTRGQQVTLSCSPISGHRSVSWYQQTPGQGLQFLFEYFSETQRNKGNFPGRFSGRQFSNSRSEMNVSTLELGDSALYLCASRPTGQGYGYTFGSGTRLTVV.

The CDR3, as DNA: TGTGCCAGCAGTTCCCCCGCGGGACGGCGCGGAGAGACCCAGTACTTC. Encoded protein: CASSSPAGRRGETQYF. The chain has TRBV28 and TRBJ2-5; D possibly corresponds to TRBD2 (6 bases). The CDR3 is 16 amino acids. Germline CDR1 MDHEN, CDR2 SYDVKM. V gave up 4 bases and J gave up 4 bases, with 19 bases separating them. The variable domain in full, completed from reference TRBV28 and TRBJ2-5, reads DVKVTQSSRYLVKRTGEKVFLECVQDMDHENMFWYRQDPGLGLRLIYFSYDVKMKEKGDIPEGYSVSREKKERFSLILESASTNQTSMYLCASSSPAGRRGETQYFGPGTRLLVL.

This clonotype was recorded at least ten times. V is TRBV2 and J is TRBJ2-5; 8 bases line up with TRBD1. Per the germline V gene, CDR1 is SNHLY and CDR2 is FYNNEI. CDR3 size: 15 residues. V lost 6 bases to trimming and J lost 0 bases; unmatched junction nucleotides: 6. The CDR3 DNA reads as TGTGCCAGCAGAACCACCAGGGGGCACCAAGAGACCCAGTACTTC. Encoded protein: CASRTTRGHQETQYF.

In this sample, this clonotype turned up many times. The V gene is TRBV20-1, the J gene TRBJ2-7; 9 bases align to TRBD2. The CDR3 contains 14 residues. Germline V CDR1 and CDR2: DFQATT, SNEGSKA (reference sequence). V was pared by 1 base and J by 3 bases, with 4 bases of the junction left unmatched. The CDR3 reads CSARGASGVYEQYF. Here the CDR3 DNA reads TGCAGTGCTAGAGGGGCTAGCGGGGTCTACGAGCAGTACTTC.

This clonotype came up many times. The chain employs TRBV9 and TRBJ2-7; D is unresolved. Trimming removed 0 bases at V and 4 bases at J, with 11 bases between. CDR1 SGDLS and CDR2 YYNGEE come from the germline V gene. There are 14 residues in the CDR3. CDR3 amino acids: CASSVGLLGYEQYF. For the CDR3, the DNA is TGTGCCAGCAGCGTAGGCCTCCTCGGGTACGAGCAGTACTTC.

This clonotype was found many times. The rearrangement uses TRBV6-5 and TRBJ1-1; 9 nucleotides agree with TRBD1. Germline assignment: CDR1 MNHEY and CDR2 SVGAGI. V trimming: 5 bases; J trimming: 1 base; junction bases outside the gene matches: 8. The length of the CDR3 is 16 residues. The CDR3 DNA reads TGTGCCAGCAGTCACAGGACAGGGGCGCAGAACACTGAAGCTTTCTTT. Its protein product is CASSHRTGAQNTEAFF.

V and J are TRBV18 and TRBJ1-3; no reliable D call. V was trimmed by 4 bases and J by 0 bases, leaving 4 bases between them. Germline V gene data show CDR1 as KGHSH and CDR2 as LQKENI. CDR3 length: 13 residues. In DNA form, the CDR3 reads TGTGCCAGCTCACATCTCTCTGGAAACACCATATATTTT. The encoded protein is CASSHLSGNTIYF.

This clonotype appeared many times. The CDR3 DNA reads as TGTGCCAGCAGTTCGACAGGGTCCGGGTCCCAGTACTTC. Protein sequence: CASSSTGSGSQYF. The chain employs TRBV27 and TRBJ2-5, with 7 bases lining up with TRBD1. The germline CDR1 and CDR2 sequences are MNHEY and SMNVEV (reference sequence). The CDR3 loop spans 13 amino acids. The ends lost 4 bases at V and 9 bases at J; junction bases unmatched: 8.

This clonotype was seen only once. This sequence joins TRBV6-2 or TRBV6-3 and TRBJ1-5; 8 positions agree with TRBD1. CDR3 length: 15 amino acids. The germline V gene encodes CDR1 MNHEY and CDR2 SVGEGT. With 2 bases clipped from V and 6 bases from J, the junction kept 6 bases outside the gene matches. DNA for the CDR3: TGTGCCAGCAGTTACGGCGACAGGGGCGGTCAGCCCCAGCATTTT. Translation: CASSYGDRGGQPQHF.

With regard to this clonotype: This may arise from a read error, as a much more abundant clone is one base away. The chain couples TRBV5-1 to TRBJ1-6; the D gene is possibly TRBD1 (5 bases). Germline values: CDR1 SGHRS, CDR2 YFSETQ. Trimming took 4 bases from V and 8 from J, leaving 13 bases between them. CDR3 length: 14 residues. CDR3 amino acids: CASSGRDCDSPLHF. The CDR3 DNA reads as TGCGCCAGCAGCGGCCGGGACTGTGATTCACCCCTCCACTTT.

This clonotype occurred many times. The J gene is TRBJ1-5, the V gene TRBV2; D is unresolved. Germline CDR1 reads SNHLY; CDR2 reads FYNNEI. V lost 5 bases, J lost 1 base, and 6 bases lay in between. The CDR3 has 13 residues. Here the CDR3 reads CASSRQSNQPQHF. The CDR3 DNA sequence: TGTGCCAGCAGTAGGCAGAGCAATCAGCCCCAGCATTTT.

About this clonotype: The junction departs from germline at one end; a sequencing error may be responsible. The J gene is TRBJ1-2, the V gene TRBV14, with D unclear. The germline V gene encodes CDR1 SGHDN and CDR2 FVKESK. This CDR3 spans 11 amino acids. The CDR3 sequence: CAISQYSGYTF. CDR3 bases: TGTGCCATCAGCCAATACAGTGGCTACACCTTC.

This clonotype was counted many times. This chain links TRBV19 with TRBJ2-7; 8 bases fit TRBD1. This CDR3 region has 14 residues. V dropped 5 bases and J dropped 3; count of bases not matched to a gene: 6. Germline V gene lookup returns CDR1 LNHDA and CDR2 SQIVND (reference sequence). The CDR3, as DNA: TGTGCCAGTAGTGGACAGGGCGGTATCTACGAGCAGTACTTC. As protein: CASSGQGGIYEQYF.

The sample holds a few counts of this clonotype. This is likely a read error, given that the CDR3 carries no conserved phenylalanine or tryptophan at its end. This chain uses TRBV27 with TRBJ1-2, with 8 bases fitting TRBD1. J was trimmed by 2 bases and V by 5 bases; bases with no gene match: 7. CDR1 and CDR2 from the germline V gene are MNHEY and SMNVEV (reference sequence). CDR3 length: 15 residues. CDR3 nucleotides: TGTGCCAGCAGTAGTAATAACAGGGGGAACTATGGCTACACCCTC. Encoded protein: CASSSNNRGNYGYTL.

V is TRBV12-3 or TRBV12-4 and J is TRBJ2-4; TRBD1 agrees at 7 bases. V lost 8 bases and J lost 6; bases outside the gene matches: 4. CDR3 size: 12 residues. CDR3 residues: CASQEGANIQYF. In DNA form, the CDR3 reads TGTGCCAGCCAAGAGGGGGCAAACATTCAGTACTTC.

This clonotype appeared many times. The chain uses TRBV20-1 and TRBJ2-7; TRBD1 is a possible D gene (5 bases). In germline, CDR1 is DFQATT, CDR2 SNEGSKA (reference sequence). V was clipped by 6 bases and J by 0 bases, with 9 bases between them. There are 12 residues in the CDR3. The CDR3: CSATQGSYEQYF. Here the CDR3 DNA reads TGCAGTGCAACCCAGGGCTCCTACGAGCAGTACTTC.

This clonotype has at least ten counts. The J gene is TRBJ1-1, the V gene TRBV5-8; D gene uncertain. Germline V gives CDR1 SGHTS, CDR2 YDEGEE. The CDR3 length is 14 residues. V shed 4 bases and J shed 2 bases, with 12 bases lying between them. The CDR3 protein is CASSPMRANTEAFF. The CDR3 DNA sequence: TGTGCCAGCAGCCCAATGAGGGCTAACACTGAAGCTTTCTTT.

This clonotype was found a few times. The chain is built from TRBV27 and TRBJ1-3, with 7 bases matching TRBD1. This CDR3 contains 18 residues. Germline CDR1 and CDR2: MNHEY and SMNVEV (reference sequence). V shed 6 bases, J shed 3 bases, and the junction held 17 bases outside the gene matches. CDR3 sequence: CASSSSGQGGLFGNTIYF. As DNA, the CDR3 is TGTGCCAGCAGCTCCTCCGGGCAGGGGGGGCTGTTTGGAAACACCATATATTTT.

Many counts were recorded for this clonotype. The genes are TRBV12-3 or TRBV12-4 and TRBJ2-7, with 12 positions matching TRBD1. The CDR3 has 16 amino acids. The junction had 8 bases not matched to a gene; V was cut back by 4 bases and J by 4 bases. The CDR3 DNA is TGTGCCAGCAGTTCAGGCCGGGACAGGGGGCGGTACGAGCAGTACTTC. It codes for CASSSGRDRGRYEQYF.

The rearrangement joins TRBV4-2 to TRBJ1-5; TRBD1 is a possible D gene (6 bases). From germline, CDR1 is LGHNA and CDR2 YNFKEQ. V was trimmed by 0 bases and J by 7 bases, leaving 19 bases between them. The CDR3 sequence is 17 residues long. CDR3: CASSQDGGEGIGQPQHF. CDR3 nucleotide sequence: TGTGCCAGCAGCCAAGACGGGGGCGAGGGGATAGGGCAGCCCCAGCATTTT.

A few counts support this clonotype. The chain has TRBV5-1 and TRBJ2-5; TRBD2 matches 7 bases. Germline loops: CDR1 SGHRS, CDR2 YFSETQ. J lost 4 bases, V lost 5 bases, and 8 bases had no gene match. This CDR3 has 14 amino acids. The CDR3 bases are TGCGCCAGCAGTCCCGGACTAGGTATAGAGACCCAGTACTTC. It codes for CASSPGLGIETQYF.

In its sample, this clonotype was seen many times. The CDR3, as DNA: TGTGCCAGCTCACCGTGGGAAGACACTGAAGCTTTCTTT. This sequence encodes CASSPWEDTEAFF. This chain uses TRBV18 with TRBJ1-1; D not certain. This CDR3 comprises 13 residues. V lost 3 bases, J lost 3 bases, and 8 bases lay in between. Per the germline V gene, CDR1 is KGHSH and CDR2 is LQKENI.

As for this clonotype: At one end, the junction sequence differs from germline, possibly due to a read error. This CDR3 is CASSLRGNYGYSF. The CDR3, as DNA: TGTGCCAGCAGTTTACGAGGGAACTATGGCTACTCCTTC. V usage is TRBV28 and J usage is TRBJ1-2; no clear D. This CDR3 region has 13 residues. The V gene's germline CDR1 is MDHEN and CDR2 SYDVKM.

The rearrangement uses TRBV29-1 and TRBJ1-2; D is perhaps TRBD1 (5 bases). Trimming pared 6 bases from V and 7 bases from J, leaving 18 bases between. CDR1 is SQVTM and CDR2 is ANQGSEA in the germline V gene. The CDR3 sequence is 13 residues long. This chain's CDR3 is CSVTPWTGGGYTF. The CDR3 region has the DNA TGCAGCGTCACTCCATGGACGGGGGGTGGCTACACCTTC.

With regard to this clonotype: The junction shows a germline mismatch at one end, possibly a read error. The chain uses TRBV12-3 or TRBV12-4 and TRBJ1-1; D perhaps matches TRBD1 (5 bases). The CDR3 is 15 amino acids. CDR3 residues: CASSWDFFMNTDAFF. DNA of the CDR3: TGTGCCAGCAGTTGGGACTTTTTCATGAACACTGATGCTTTCTTT.

This clonotype was detected many times. J is TRBJ1-1 and V is TRBV12-5, with D tentatively TRBD1 (5 bases). Trimming pared 3 bases from V and 4 bases from J, leaving 12 bases between. Per the germline V gene, CDR1 is LGHNT and CDR2 is FRNRAP. The CDR3 runs 14 residues. CDR3 protein: CASGLRGAGTEAFF. The CDR3 bases are TGTGCTAGTGGTTTACGAGGGGCGGGCACTGAAGCTTTCTTT.

A note on this clonotype: A read error may account for a junction end that differs from germline. The chain combines TRBV27 with TRBJ1-5, with 7 positions matching TRBD1. This CDR3 spans 16 amino acids. Per germline, CDR1 MNHEY and CDR2 SMNVEV (reference sequence). CDR3 DNA: TGTGCCAGCATAGCCACACGCCAGGGGGACTATCAGCTCCAGCATTTT. Translating it yields CASIATRQGDYQLQHF.

This clonotype was recorded many times. J is TRBJ1-5 and V is TRBV6-1; D gene unclear. Germline CDR1 is MNHNS and CDR2 is SASEGT. The CDR3 sequence is 16 residues long. V lost 6 bases to trimming and J lost 0 bases, with 15 bases between them. CDR3 bases: TGTGCCAGCAGGGTTATGGGCCCCTATAGCAATCAGCCCCAGCATTTT. Translation gives CASRVMGPYSNQPQHF.

The chain employs TRBV28 and TRBJ1-5, with D unresolved. The CDR3 covers 16 residues. CDR1 and CDR2 (germline): MDHEN, SYDVKM. V was cut by 7 bases and J by 3 bases, with 19 bases left in between. CDR3 coding DNA: TGTGCCAGCACAAACCCGGGCGCCTGGAACAATCAGCCCCAGCATTTT. Translating it yields CASTNPGAWNNQPQHF.

This clonotype was detected many times. The V gene is TRBV10-2, the J gene TRBJ2-5; 9 bases agree with TRBD1. The J segment lost 5 bases and the V segment lost 2 bases, leaving 6 bases of the junction unmatched. CDR3 length: 15 amino acids. Germline V gene sequence: CDR1 WSHSY, CDR2 SAAADI. CDR3 in amino acids: CASSERGQGLETQYF. CDR3 DNA sequence: TGCGCCAGCAGTGAGAGGGGACAGGGATTGGAGACCCAGTACTTC.

This clonotype was counted many times. V usage is TRBV6-5 and J usage is TRBJ1-2, with D possibly being TRBD1 (6 bases). The germline CDR1 and CDR2 sequences are MNHEY and SVGAGI. Trimming left V 0 bases short and J 8 bases short, with 19 bases between. This CDR3 spans 16 amino acids. CDR3 DNA: TGTGCCAGCAGTTACTCAGGGCGGCAGGGGAGGCGCGGCTACACCTTC. It translates to CASSYSGRQGRRGYTF.

This clonotype was counted a few times. J is TRBJ2-5 and V is TRBV5-1; no clear D. CDR1 and CDR2 from the germline V gene are SGHRS and YFSETQ. V lost 0 bases and J 3 bases, leaving 12 bases between the germline ends. This CDR3 comprises 15 residues. The CDR3 sequence is CASSLASDLEETQYF. In nucleotides, the CDR3 is TGCGCCAGCAGCTTGGCGTCCGATCTAGAAGAGACCCAGTACTTC.